These 5 T cell receptor beta chains were all obtained from the same sample, sequenced in a study of T cell responses to AZD1222 COVID-19 vaccine. Using immunoSEQ multiplex PCR, the repertoire was profiled, and TCRdb retains in-frame clones only, with some absent. The data hold 150,000 or so clones, with approximately 92% observed a single time. Sequenced here: peripheral blood, sampled 28 days after the second AZD1222 dose. Every receptor here comes from an adult who received the AZD1222 COVID-19 vaccine.

The chain uses TRBV18 and TRBJ2-7; 7 bases match TRBD2. CDR3 size: 17 residues. V trimming: 2 bases; J trimming: 1 base; junction bases outside the gene matches: 11. Germline CDR1 and CDR2: KGHSH and LQKENI. CDR3 in amino acids: CASSPRLAAGLSYEQYF. The DNA of the CDR3 is TGTGCCAGCTCACCAAGGCTAGCGGCTGGTTTGTCCTACGAGCAGTACTTC. Variable domain in full (rest from reference TRBV18 and TRBJ2-7): NAGVMQNPRHLVRRRGQEARLRCSPMKGHSHVYWYRQLPEEGLKFMVYLQKENIIDESGMPKERFSAEFPKEGPSILRIQQVVRGDSAAYFCASSPRLAAGLSYEQYFGPGTRLTVT.

CDR3 bases: TGTGCCAGCAGCCCGGGACTAGCGGGTTCGGGCTCCTACAATGAGCAGTTCTTC. Translating gives CASSPGLAGSGSYNEQFF. The rearrangement joins TRBV7-2 to TRBJ2-1, with TRBD2 matching 12 bases. The CDR3 runs to 18 residues. V dropped 5 bases and J dropped 0; count of bases not matched to a gene: 8. From germline, CDR1 is SGHTA and CDR2 FQGNSA.

The genes are TRBV5-1 and TRBJ1-1; D might be TRBD1 (5 bases). With 7 bases removed from V and 4 bases from J, the gap between germline ends came to 14 bases. The CDR3 totals 13 residues. In germline, CDR1 is SGHRS, CDR2 YFSETQ. CDR3 amino acids: CASSNGGFTEAFF. The CDR3 DNA reads TGCGCCAGCTCGAATGGGGGGTTCACTGAAGCTTTCTTT.

The chain couples TRBV5-4 to TRBJ2-1; D could derive from TRBD1 or TRBD2 (5 bases each). CDR1 is SGHNT, CDR2 YYREEE, per germline (reference sequence). The V gene lost 4 bases and the J gene lost 5 bases, with 19 bases spanning the gap. There are 16 residues in the CDR3. The CDR3 region has the DNA TGTGCCAGCAGCCCGCAGGGAGTGCGGCGACACAATGAGCAGTTCTTC. Amino acid sequence: CASSPQGVRRHNEQFF.

This chain links TRBV5-1 with TRBJ1-4; D is unresolved. CDR1 SGHRS and CDR2 YFSETQ come from the germline V gene. CDR3 size: 17 residues. Trimming took 0 bases from V and 2 from J, leaving 14 bases between them. CDR3 sequence (DNA): TGCGCCAGCAGCTTGGTTACCCCCCTGCAGACTAATGAAAAACTGTTTTTT. Its protein product is CASSLVTPLQTNEKLFF.